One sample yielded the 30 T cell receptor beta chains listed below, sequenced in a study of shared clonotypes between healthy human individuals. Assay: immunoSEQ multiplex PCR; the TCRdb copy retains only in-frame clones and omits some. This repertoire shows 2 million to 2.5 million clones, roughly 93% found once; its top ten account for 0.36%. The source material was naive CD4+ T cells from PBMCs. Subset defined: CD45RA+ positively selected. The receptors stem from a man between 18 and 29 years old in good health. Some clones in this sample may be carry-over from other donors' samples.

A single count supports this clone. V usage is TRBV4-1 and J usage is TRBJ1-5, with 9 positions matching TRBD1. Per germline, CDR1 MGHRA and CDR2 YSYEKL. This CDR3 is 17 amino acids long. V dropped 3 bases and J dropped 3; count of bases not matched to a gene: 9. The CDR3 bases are TGCGCCAGCAGCCATCTCAGGACAGGGGTCAACAATCAGCCCCAGCATTTT. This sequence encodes CASSHLRTGVNNQPQHF.

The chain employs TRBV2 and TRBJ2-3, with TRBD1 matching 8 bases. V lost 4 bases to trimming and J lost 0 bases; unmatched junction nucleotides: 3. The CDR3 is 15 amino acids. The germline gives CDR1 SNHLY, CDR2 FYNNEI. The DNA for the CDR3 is TGTGCCAGCAGTGTGGACAGGGAGAGCACAGATACGCAGTATTTT. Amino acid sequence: CASSVDRESTDTQYF. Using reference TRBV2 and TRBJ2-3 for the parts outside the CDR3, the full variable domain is EPEVTQTPSHQVTQMGQEVILRCVPISNHLYFYWYRQILGQKVEFLVSFYNNEISEKSEIFDDQFSVERPDGSNFTLKIRSTKLEDSAMYFCASSVDRESTDTQYFGPGTRLTVL.

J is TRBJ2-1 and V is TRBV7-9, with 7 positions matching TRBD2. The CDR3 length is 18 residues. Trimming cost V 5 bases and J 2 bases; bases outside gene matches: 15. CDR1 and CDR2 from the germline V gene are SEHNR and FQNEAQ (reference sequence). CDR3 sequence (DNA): TGTGCCAGCAGCCCCTTTTCCGGGGCGGGAGCAGCCTACAATGAGCAGTTCTTC. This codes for CASSPFSGAGAAYNEQFF.

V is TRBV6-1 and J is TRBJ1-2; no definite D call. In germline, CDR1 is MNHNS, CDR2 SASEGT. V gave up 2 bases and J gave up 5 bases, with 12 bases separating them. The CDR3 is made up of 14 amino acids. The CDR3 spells CASSEYEGRYGYTF. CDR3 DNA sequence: TGTGCCAGCAGTGAATATGAAGGGCGATATGGCTACACCTTC.

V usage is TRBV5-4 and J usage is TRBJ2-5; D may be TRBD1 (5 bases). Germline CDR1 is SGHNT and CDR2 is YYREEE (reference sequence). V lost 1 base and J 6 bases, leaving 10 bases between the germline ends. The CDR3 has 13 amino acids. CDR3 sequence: CASSLPGSKTQYF. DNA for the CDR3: TGTGCCAGCAGCTTGCCAGGGTCAAAGACCCAGTACTTC.

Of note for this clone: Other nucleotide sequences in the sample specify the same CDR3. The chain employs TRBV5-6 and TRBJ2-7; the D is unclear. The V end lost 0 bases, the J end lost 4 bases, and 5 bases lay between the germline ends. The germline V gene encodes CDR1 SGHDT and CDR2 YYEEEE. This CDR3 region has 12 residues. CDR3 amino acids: CASSLVGYEQYF. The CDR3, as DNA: TGTGCCAGCAGCTTGGTCGGGTACGAGCAGTACTTC.

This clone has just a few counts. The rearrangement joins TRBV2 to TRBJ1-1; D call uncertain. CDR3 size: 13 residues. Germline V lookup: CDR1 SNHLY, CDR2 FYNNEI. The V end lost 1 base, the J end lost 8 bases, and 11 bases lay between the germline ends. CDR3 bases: TGTGCCAGCAGTGAAGGAAGCCTAACCGAAGCTTTCTTT. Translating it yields CASSEGSLTEAFF.

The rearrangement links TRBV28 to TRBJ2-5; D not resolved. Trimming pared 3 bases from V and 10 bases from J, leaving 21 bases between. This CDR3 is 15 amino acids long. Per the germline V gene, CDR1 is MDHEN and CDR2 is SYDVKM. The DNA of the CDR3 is TGTGCCAGCAGTTTCGGCGGTCCCAGGATTTGGGACCAGTACTTC. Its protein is CASSFGGPRIWDQYF. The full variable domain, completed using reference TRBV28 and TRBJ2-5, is DVKVTQSSRYLVKRTGEKVFLECVQDMDHENMFWYRQDPGLGLRLIYFSYDVKMKEKGDIPEGYSVSREKKERFSLILESASTNQTSMYLCASSFGGPRIWDQYFGPGTRLLVL.

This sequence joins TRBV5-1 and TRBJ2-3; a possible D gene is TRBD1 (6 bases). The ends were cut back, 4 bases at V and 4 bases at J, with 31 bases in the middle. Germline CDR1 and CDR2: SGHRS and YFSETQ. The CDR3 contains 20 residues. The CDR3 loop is CASSQNPHREKGPDADTQYF. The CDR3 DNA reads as TGCGCCAGCAGCCAGAACCCCCACAGGGAAAAGGGGCCAGATGCAGATACGCAGTATTTT.

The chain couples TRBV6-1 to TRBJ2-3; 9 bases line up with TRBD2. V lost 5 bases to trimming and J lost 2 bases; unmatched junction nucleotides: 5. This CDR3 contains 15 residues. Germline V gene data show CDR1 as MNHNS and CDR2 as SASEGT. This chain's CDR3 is CASSRLAGHTDTQYF. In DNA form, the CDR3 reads TGTGCCAGCAGTAGGCTAGCGGGGCACACAGATACGCAGTATTTT.

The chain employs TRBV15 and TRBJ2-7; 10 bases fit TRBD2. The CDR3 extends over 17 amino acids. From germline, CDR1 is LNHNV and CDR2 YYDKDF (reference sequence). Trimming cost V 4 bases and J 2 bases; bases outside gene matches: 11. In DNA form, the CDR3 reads TGTGCCACCAGCATAAAGCGGACTAGCGGATCTACCTACGAGCAGTACTTC. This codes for CATSIKRTSGSTYEQYF.

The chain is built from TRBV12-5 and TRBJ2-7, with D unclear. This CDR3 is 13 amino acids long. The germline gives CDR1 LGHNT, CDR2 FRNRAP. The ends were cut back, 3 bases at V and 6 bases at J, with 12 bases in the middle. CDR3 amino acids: CASGLSLAAEQYF. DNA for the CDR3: TGTGCTAGTGGTTTAAGTCTGGCAGCCGAGCAGTACTTC.

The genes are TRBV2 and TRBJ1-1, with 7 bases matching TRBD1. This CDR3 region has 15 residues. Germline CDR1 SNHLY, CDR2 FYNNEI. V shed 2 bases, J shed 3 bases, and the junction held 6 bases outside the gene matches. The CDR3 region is CASSELTGVYTEAFF. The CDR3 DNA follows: TGTGCCAGCAGTGAACTTACAGGGGTTTACACTGAAGCTTTCTTT.

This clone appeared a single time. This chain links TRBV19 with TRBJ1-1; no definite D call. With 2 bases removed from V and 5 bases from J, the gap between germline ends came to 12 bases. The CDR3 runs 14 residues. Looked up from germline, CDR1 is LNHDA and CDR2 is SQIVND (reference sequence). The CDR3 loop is CASSILVRGTEAFF. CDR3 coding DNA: TGTGCCAGTAGTATACTCGTCAGAGGAACTGAAGCTTTCTTT.

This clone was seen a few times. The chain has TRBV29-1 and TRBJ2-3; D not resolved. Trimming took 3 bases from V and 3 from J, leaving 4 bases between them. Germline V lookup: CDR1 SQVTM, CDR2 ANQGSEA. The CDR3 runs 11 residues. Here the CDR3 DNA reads TGCAGCGTTGAGTGGACAGATACGCAGTATTTT. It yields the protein CSVEWTDTQYF.

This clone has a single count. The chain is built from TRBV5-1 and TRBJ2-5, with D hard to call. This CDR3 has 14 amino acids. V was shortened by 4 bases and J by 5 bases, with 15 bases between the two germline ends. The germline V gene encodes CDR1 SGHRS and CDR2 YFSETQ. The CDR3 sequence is CASSPFVSGETQYF. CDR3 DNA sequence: TGCGCCAGCAGCCCCTTCGTATCTGGGGAGACCCAGTACTTC.

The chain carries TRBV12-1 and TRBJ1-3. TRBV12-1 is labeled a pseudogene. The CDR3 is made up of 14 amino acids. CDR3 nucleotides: TGTGCCAGCAGCTTGAAGAGAACTGGAAACACCATATATTTT. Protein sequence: CASSLKRTGNTIYF.

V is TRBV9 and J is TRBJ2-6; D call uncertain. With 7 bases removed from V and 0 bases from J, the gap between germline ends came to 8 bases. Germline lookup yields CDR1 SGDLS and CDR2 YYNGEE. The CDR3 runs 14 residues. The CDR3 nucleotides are TGTGCCAGCGGGCAGAGCTCTGGGGCCAACGTCCTGACTTTC. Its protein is CASGQSSGANVLTF.

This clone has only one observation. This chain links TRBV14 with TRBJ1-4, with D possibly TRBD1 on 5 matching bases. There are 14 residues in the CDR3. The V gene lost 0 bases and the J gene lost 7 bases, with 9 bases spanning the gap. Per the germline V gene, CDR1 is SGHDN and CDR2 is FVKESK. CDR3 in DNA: TGTGCCAGCAGCCAAGACAGGGCCCGTGAAAAACTGTTTTTT. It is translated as CASSQDRAREKLFF.

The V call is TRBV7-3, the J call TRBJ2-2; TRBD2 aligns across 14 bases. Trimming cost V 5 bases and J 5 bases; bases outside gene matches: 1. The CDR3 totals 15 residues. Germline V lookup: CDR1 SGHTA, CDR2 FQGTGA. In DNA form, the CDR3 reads TGTGCCAGCAGCCGGACTAGCGGGAGGACCGGGGAGCTGTTTTTT. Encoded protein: CASSRTSGRTGELFF.

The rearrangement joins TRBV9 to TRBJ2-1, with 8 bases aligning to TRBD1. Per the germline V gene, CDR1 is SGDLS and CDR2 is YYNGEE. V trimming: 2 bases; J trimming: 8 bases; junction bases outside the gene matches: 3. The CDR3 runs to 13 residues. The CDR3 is CASSVQGADEQFF. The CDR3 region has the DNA TGTGCCAGCAGCGTGCAGGGGGCGGATGAGCAGTTCTTC.

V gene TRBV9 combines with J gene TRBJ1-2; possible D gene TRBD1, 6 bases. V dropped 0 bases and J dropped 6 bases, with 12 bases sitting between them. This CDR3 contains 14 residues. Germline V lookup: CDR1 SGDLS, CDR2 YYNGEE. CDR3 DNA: TGTGCCAGCAGCGTAGGGGAACAGGGCGATGGCTACACCTTC. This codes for CASSVGEQGDGYTF.

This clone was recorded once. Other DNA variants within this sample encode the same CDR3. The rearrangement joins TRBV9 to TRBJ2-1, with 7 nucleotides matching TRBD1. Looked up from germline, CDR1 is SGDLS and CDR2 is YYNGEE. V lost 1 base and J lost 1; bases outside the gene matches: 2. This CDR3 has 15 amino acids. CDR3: CASSVRDRSYNEQFF. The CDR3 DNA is TGTGCCAGCAGCGTACGGGACAGATCCTACAATGAGCAGTTCTTC.

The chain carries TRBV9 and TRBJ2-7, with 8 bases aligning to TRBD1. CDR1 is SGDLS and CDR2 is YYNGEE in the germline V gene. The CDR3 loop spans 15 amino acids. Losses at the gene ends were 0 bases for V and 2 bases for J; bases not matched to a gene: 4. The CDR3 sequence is CASSVGTGTTYEQYF. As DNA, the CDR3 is TGTGCCAGCAGCGTAGGGACAGGGACCACCTACGAGCAGTACTTC.

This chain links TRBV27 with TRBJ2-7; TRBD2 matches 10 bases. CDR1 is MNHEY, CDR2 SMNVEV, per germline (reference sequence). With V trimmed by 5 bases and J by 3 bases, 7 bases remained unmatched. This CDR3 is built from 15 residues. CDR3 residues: CASSDISSGGYEQYF. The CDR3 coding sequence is TGTGCCAGCAGTGACATCTCTAGCGGGGGCTACGAGCAGTACTTC.

The CDR3, as DNA: TGTGCCAGCAGTGAATCGGGGGCAGATACGCAGTATTTT. Amino acid sequence: CASSESGADTQYF. The chain links TRBV6-1 to TRBJ2-3, with D possibly TRBD2 on 6 matching bases. The germline V gene encodes CDR1 MNHNS and CDR2 SASEGT. V was trimmed by 2 bases and J by 4 bases, leaving 7 bases between them. This CDR3 comprises 13 residues.

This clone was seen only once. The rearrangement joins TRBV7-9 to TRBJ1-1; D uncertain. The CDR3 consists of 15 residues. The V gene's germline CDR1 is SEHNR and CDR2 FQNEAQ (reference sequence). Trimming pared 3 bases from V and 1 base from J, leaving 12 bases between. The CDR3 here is CASSLTVGKNTEAFF. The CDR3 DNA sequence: TGTGCCAGCAGCTTGACCGTCGGAAAGAACACTGAAGCTTTCTTT.

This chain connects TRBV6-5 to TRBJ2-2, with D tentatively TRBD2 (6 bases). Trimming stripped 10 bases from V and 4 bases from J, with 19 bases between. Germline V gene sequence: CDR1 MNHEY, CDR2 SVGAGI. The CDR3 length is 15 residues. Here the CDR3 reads CATLNPGLVTGELFF. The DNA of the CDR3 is TGTGCCACCCTGAACCCGGGACTTGTCACCGGGGAGCTGTTTTTT.

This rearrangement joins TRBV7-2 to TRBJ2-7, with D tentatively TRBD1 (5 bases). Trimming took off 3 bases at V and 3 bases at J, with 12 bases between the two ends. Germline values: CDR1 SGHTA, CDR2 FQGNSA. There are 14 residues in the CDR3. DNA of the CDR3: TGTGCCAGCAGCTTTTTTACAGGAAACTACGAGCAGTACTTC. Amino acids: CASSFFTGNYEQYF.

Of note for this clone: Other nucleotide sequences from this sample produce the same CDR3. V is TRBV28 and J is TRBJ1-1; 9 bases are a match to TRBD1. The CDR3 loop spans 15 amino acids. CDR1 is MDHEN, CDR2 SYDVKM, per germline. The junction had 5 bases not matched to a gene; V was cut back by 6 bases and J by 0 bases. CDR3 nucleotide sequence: TGTGCCAGCAGCCCCAGGACAGGGGTGAACACTGAAGCTTTCTTT. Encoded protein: CASSPRTGVNTEAFF. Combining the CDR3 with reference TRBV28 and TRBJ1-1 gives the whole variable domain DVKVTQSSRYLVKRTGEKVFLECVQDMDHENMFWYRQDPGLGLRLIYFSYDVKMKEKGDIPEGYSVSREKKERFSLILESASTNQTSMYLCASSPRTGVNTEAFFGQGTRLTVV.